The 31 T cell receptor beta chains listed next were all sequenced from one sample in a study of blood T cells in healthy people across ages. Alongside a J-beta primer mix, a sample-barcoded 5' primer served in a second PCR lasting about 6 to 12 cycles. MiXCR was run by TCRdb on the 5' RACE reads, yielding one entry per CDR3 protein. Of approximately 360,000 distinct CDR3 sequences detected, over 45% appear once; the ten largest clones hold around 49%. The sequenced sample was blood. These TCRs come from a man aged 60-69 years in good health.

This clonotype was picked up a small number of times. A read error is possible here, since a much larger clone lies one base away. The chain links TRBV12-3 or TRBV12-4 to TRBJ2-7; 8 positions agree with TRBD1. The CDR3 loop spans 14 amino acids. V gave up 5 bases and J gave up 0 bases; unmatched junction bases: 3. The CDR3 DNA follows: TGTGCCAGCAGTGTCCAGGGGGCCTCCTACGAGCAGTACTTC. It yields the protein CASSVQGASYEQYF.

J is TRBJ1-2 and V is TRBV20-1, with no clear D. Germline lookup yields CDR1 DFQATT and CDR2 SNEGSKA (reference sequence). With 0 bases removed from V and 0 bases from J, the gap between germline ends came to 11 bases. The CDR3 spans 15 residues. CDR3 sequence reads: CSARDNTVTNYGYTF. In nucleotides, the CDR3 is TGCAGTGCTAGAGATAACACAGTTACTAACTATGGCTACACCTTC.

On this clonotype: One end of the junction varies from germline; a read error may be responsible. V gene TRBV7-2 combines with J gene TRBJ2-3; 7 bases are a match to TRBD2. CDR1 is SGHTA, CDR2 FQGNSA, per germline. The CDR3 extends over 15 amino acids. The CDR3 reads CASRSVVGGPETQYF. The CDR3 region has the DNA TGTGCCAGCAGGTCCGTAGTGGGAGGGCCAGAAACGCAGTATTTT.

This clonotype appeared a few times. This sequence joins TRBV11-2 and TRBJ2-3, with TRBD2 matching 8 bases. The CDR3 runs to 17 residues. The V gene's germline CDR1 is SGHAT and CDR2 FQNNGV. With 1 base clipped from V and 5 bases from J, the junction kept 11 bases outside the gene matches. CDR3 residues: CASSLGTPGGGKDTQYF. The CDR3 DNA reads TGTGCCAGCAGCTTAGGCACCCCCGGGGGGGGAAAAGATACGCAGTATTTT.

This clonotype was observed a handful of times. V gene TRBV20-1 combines with J gene TRBJ2-1, with D uncertain. Germline V gives CDR1 DFQATT, CDR2 SNEGSKA (reference sequence). The CDR3 is 15 residues long. Between the trimmed V and J ends, which lost 5 bases and 12 bases, there was a span of 26 bases. CDR3: CSAPRPSRLLHGQFF. CDR3 sequence (DNA): TGCAGTGCTCCGAGGCCTTCTAGGTTGTTACACGGGCAGTTCTTC.

This clonotype was seen a handful of times. The chain is built from TRBV7-2 and TRBJ2-4; 10 nucleotides line up with TRBD2. The CDR3 is 18 residues long. Germline CDR1 and CDR2: SGHTA and FQGNSA. V shed 5 bases, J shed 0 bases, and the junction held 10 bases outside the gene matches. CDR3 nucleotide sequence: TGTGCCAGCAGCCATAGCGGGAGGACAGCTCTAGCCAAAAACATTCAGTACTTC. Protein sequence: CASSHSGRTALAKNIQYF. The full variable domain, with the rest looked up from reference TRBV7-2 and TRBJ2-4, is GAGVSQSPSNKVTEKGKDVELRCDPISGHTALYWYRQSLGQGLEFLIYFQGNSAPDKSGLPSDRFSAERTGGSVSTLTIQRTQQEDSAVYLCASSHSGRTALAKNIQYFGAGTRLSVL.

This clonotype was recorded a few times. The chain has TRBV6-4 and TRBJ2-3, with 7 bases fitting TRBD1. Unmatched junction bases numbered 4, after V lost 0 bases and J lost 4 bases. Germline CDR1 and CDR2: MRHNA and SNTAGT. This CDR3 comprises 15 residues. CDR3 in amino acids: CASSDSKGTADTQYF. The CDR3 DNA is TGTGCCAGCAGTGACTCGAAAGGGACAGCAGATACGCAGTATTTT.

The CDR3 region has the DNA TGTGCCAGCAGGGGCCCGGGTGAGCAGTTCTTC. Protein product: CASRGPGEQFF. J is TRBJ2-1 and V is TRBV6-5; D is ambiguous. Deletions cut 6 bases from V and 9 bases from J, with 9 bases between. The CDR3 is made up of 11 amino acids. Per germline, CDR1 MNHEY and CDR2 SVGAGI.

This clonotype has more than one count but fewer than ten. The chain recombines TRBV29-1 with TRBJ2-3; the match to TRBD2 covers 9 bases. The trim removed 0 bases at V and 1 base at J, leaving 8 bases unmatched. Germline CDR1 reads SQVTM; CDR2 reads ANQGSEA. The CDR3 is made up of 17 amino acids. This CDR3 is CSVEEFRTSARTDTQYF. For the CDR3, the DNA is TGCAGCGTTGAAGAATTCCGGACTAGCGCCCGCACAGATACGCAGTATTTT.

The sample holds one count of this clonotype. The chain recombines TRBV3-1 with TRBJ2-7, with 9 nucleotides matching TRBD1. The CDR3 is 16 residues long. CDR1 is LGHDT and CDR2 is YNNKEL in the germline V gene (reference sequence). Trimming cost V 0 bases and J 0 bases; bases outside gene matches: 3. The DNA of the CDR3 is TGTGCCAGCAGCCAAGATCGGACAGGGGTCTCCTACGAGCAGTACTTC. As protein: CASSQDRTGVSYEQYF.

This chain joins TRBV7-6 and TRBJ2-1, with D possibly being TRBD2 (6 bases). V lost 5 bases, J lost 9 bases, and 14 bases lay in between. From germline, CDR1 is SGHVS and CDR2 FNYEAQ. This CDR3 has 13 residues. CDR3 protein: CASSLRGSSEQFF. The CDR3 coding sequence is TGTGCCAGCAGCCTACGGGGGTCTAGTGAGCAGTTCTTC. Looking up the rest from reference TRBV7-6 and TRBJ2-1 gives the full variable domain: GAGVSQSPRYKVTKRGQDVALRCDPISGHVSLYWYRQALGQGPEFLTYFNYEAQQDKSGLPNDRFSAERPEGSISTLTIQRTEQRDSAMYRCASSLRGSSEQFFGPGTRLTVL.

On this clonotype itself: A much larger clone differs from this one at a single base, so this may be a read error. This chain links TRBV3-1 with TRBJ2-2; D is undetermined. CDR1 is LGHDT, CDR2 YNNKEL, per germline (reference sequence). Trimming shortened V by 4 bases and J by 5 bases, and 11 bases separated the two germline ends. The CDR3 runs to 14 residues. The CDR3 DNA reads as TGTGCCAGCAGCCCTTGGAGTGGGACCGGGGAGCTGTTTTTT. Translation: CASSPWSGTGELFF.

This clonotype has a handful of counts. V and J are TRBV7-6 and TRBJ2-7, with 7 bases aligning to TRBD1. The CDR3 contains 14 residues. Germline assignment: CDR1 SGHVS and CDR2 FNYEAQ. V trimming: 5 bases; J trimming: 4 bases; junction bases outside the gene matches: 8. The CDR3 spells CASSPRDSFYEQYF. For the CDR3, the DNA is TGTGCCAGCAGCCCTCGGGACAGTTTTTACGAGCAGTACTTC.

DNA of the CDR3: TGTGCCAGCAGCCCACTAGCGGGAGCCAAAAACATTCAGTACTTC. This sequence encodes CASSPLAGAKNIQYF. This chain links TRBV4-2 with TRBJ2-4; 9 positions agree with TRBD2. The CDR3 runs 15 residues. Trimming at V came to 4 bases and at J to 0 bases, leaving 1 base not matched to a gene. Germline loops: CDR1 LGHNA, CDR2 YNFKEQ.

This chain uses TRBV4-3 with TRBJ1-4; no definite D call. CDR3 length: 16 residues. Germline V lookup: CDR1 LGHNA, CDR2 YSLEER. Trimming cost V 0 bases and J 4 bases, with 12 bases left between them. The CDR3 is CASSQDHRLHNEKLFF. The CDR3, as DNA: TGCGCCAGCAGCCAAGATCACCGACTGCATAATGAAAAACTGTTTTTT.

Concerning this clonotype: With a much larger clone just one base away, this may be a read error. The V call is TRBV5-1, the J call TRBJ2-7, with a possible D match to TRBD1 (6 bases). This CDR3 comprises 14 residues. V lost 4 bases and J 5 bases, leaving 16 bases between the germline ends. Germline CDR1 reads SGHRS; CDR2 reads YFSETQ. CDR3 protein: CASSLGNRDNEQYF. The CDR3 DNA is TGCGCCAGCAGCCTAGGTAACAGGGATAACGAGCAGTACTTC.

This clonotype was observed a few times. This chain connects TRBV20-1 to TRBJ2-7; 16 bases match TRBD2. CDR1 is DFQATT and CDR2 is SNEGSKA in the germline V gene (reference sequence). The V gene end was trimmed by 3 bases and the J gene end by 2 bases; junction bases not matched to a gene: 1. The CDR3 runs to 15 residues. The DNA of the CDR3 is TGCAGTGCTAGTGGGACTAGCGGGGGGGCCTACGAGCAGTACTTC. Its translation: CSASGTSGGAYEQYF.

As for this clonotype: This may be a read error: a much more frequent sequence differs by one nucleotide. The gene calls are TRBV14 and TRBJ2-5; 7 positions match TRBD2. The junction had 19 bases not matched to a gene; V was cut back by 7 bases and J by 11 bases. Germline CDR1 is SGHDN and CDR2 is FVKESK. The length of the CDR3 is 15 residues. CDR3 residues: CASTSSGGTSNEQYF. Written as DNA, the CDR3 is TGTGCCAGCACTTCCTCGGGAGGTACCTCCAATGAGCAGTACTTC.

CDR3 residues: CASSSPRRGPYEQYF. The CDR3 bases are TGTGCCAGCAGCTCCCCGAGACGGGGGCCTTACGAGCAGTACTTC. The chain has TRBV11-2 and TRBJ2-7; the D gene could be TRBD1 or TRBD2 (6 bases each). Per the germline V gene, CDR1 is SGHAT and CDR2 is FQNNGV. Trimming stripped 4 bases from V and 4 bases from J, with 17 bases between. The CDR3 is 15 amino acids. The full variable domain, rest sourced from reference TRBV11-2 and TRBJ2-7, is EAGVAQSPRYKIIEKRQSVAFWCNPISGHATLYWYQQILGQGPKLLIQFQNNGVVDDSQLPKDRFSAERLKGVDSTLKIQPAKLEDSAVYLCASSSPRRGPYEQYFGPGTRLTVT.

The chain links TRBV20-1 to TRBJ2-1, with a tentative D call TRBD2 (6 bases). Looked up from germline, CDR1 is DFQATT and CDR2 is SNEGSKA (reference sequence). V shed 5 bases and J shed 5 bases, with 16 bases lying between them. There are 14 residues in the CDR3. The chain's CDR3 is CSAPRDSVNNEQFF. In DNA, the CDR3 is TGCAGTGCTCCCCGGGACTCCGTTAACAATGAGCAGTTCTTC.

This clonotype was seen more than once but under ten times. The V call is TRBV7-2, the J call TRBJ2-5; 7 bases are shared with TRBD1. Trimming took 5 bases from V and 4 from J; bases not matched to a gene: 10. The CDR3 has 15 amino acids. Germline V CDR1 and CDR2: SGHTA, FQGNSA. As DNA, the CDR3 is TGTGCCAGCAGCCCAATGACAGGGACCTTAGAGACCCAGTACTTC. It encodes CASSPMTGTLETQYF.

This clonotype was observed many times. The genes are TRBV28 and TRBJ1-2; D is possibly TRBD1 (5 bases). CDR1 is MDHEN, CDR2 SYDVKM, per germline. Between the trimmed V and J ends, which lost 7 bases and 3 bases, there was a span of 9 bases. CDR3 length equals 12 residues. CDR3 amino acids: CASTGKDYGYTF. The CDR3 nucleotides are TGTGCCAGCACAGGGAAAGACTATGGCTACACCTTC.

This chain uses TRBV27 with TRBJ2-7; no reliable D call. CDR1 is MNHEY, CDR2 SMNVEV, per germline (reference sequence). V lost 5 bases, J lost 0 bases, and 14 bases lay in between. This CDR3 has 15 amino acids. The CDR3 sequence: CASSAPGRHSYEQYF. The CDR3 DNA reads as TGTGCCAGCAGTGCCCCTGGACGGCACTCCTACGAGCAGTACTTC.

This clonotype was picked up many times. This chain links TRBV28 with TRBJ2-7; TRBD2 matches 13 bases. Looked up from germline, CDR1 is MDHEN and CDR2 is SYDVKM. The V segment lost 2 bases and the J segment 10 bases; nucleotides outside the gene matches: 11. The CDR3 consists of 16 residues. In nucleotides, the CDR3 is TGTGCCAGCAGTTTAAGGACTAGCGGGAGCGGTGTTCGTCAGTACTTC. Translation: CASSLRTSGSGVRQYF.

The chain has TRBV28 and TRBJ2-5; D is uncertain. Germline CDR1 and CDR2: MDHEN and SYDVKM. This CDR3 is 14 amino acids long. The ends were cut back, 4 bases at V and 5 bases at J, with 14 bases in the middle. CDR3 DNA: TGTGCCAGCAGTTCTCCACCAAAATGGGAGACCCAGTACTTC. Translated: CASSSPPKWETQYF.

The chain joins TRBV7-9 to TRBJ1-4; D perhaps matches TRBD1 (5 bases). The CDR3 totals 15 residues. The V gene lost 4 bases and the J gene lost 5 bases, with 14 bases spanning the gap. CDR1 SEHNR and CDR2 FQNEAQ come from the germline V gene (reference sequence). CDR3 sequence (DNA): TGTGCCAGCAGCTCCCTGGGTGGGGGGAATGAAAAACTGTTTTTT. Translated: CASSSLGGGNEKLFF. The full variable domain, in which reference TRBV7-9 and TRBJ1-4 provide the parts outside the CDR3, is DTGVSQNPRHKITKRGQNVTFRCDPISEHNRLYWYRQTLGQGPEFLTYFQNEAQLEKSRLLSDRFSAERPKGSFSTLEIQRTEQGDSAMYLCASSSLGGGNEKLFFGSGTQLSVL.

J is TRBJ2-3 and V is TRBV7-9, with TRBD2 as a possible D gene (5 bases). V lost 5 bases to trimming and J lost 1 base, with 13 bases between them. The CDR3 length is 15 residues. Germline V lookup: CDR1 SEHNR, CDR2 FQNEAQ (reference sequence). The CDR3 reads CASSPPGERTDTQYF. Written as DNA, the CDR3 is TGTGCCAGCAGCCCGCCTGGGGAGCGCACAGATACGCAGTATTTT.

This clonotype was picked up a small number of times. The J gene is TRBJ2-6, the V gene TRBV27; D perhaps matches TRBD2 (5 bases). The CDR3 is 16 residues long. Per the germline V gene, CDR1 is MNHEY and CDR2 is SMNVEV (reference sequence). The germline V and J ends were trimmed by 5 bases and 4 bases, with 15 bases remaining between them. The DNA of the CDR3 is TGTGCCAGCAGTCCCTGGACTGCCTCGGGGGCCAACGTCCTGACTTTC. It yields the protein CASSPWTASGANVLTF.

This clonotype came up a few times. Just one base apart from a much larger clone, this may be a read error. The gene calls are TRBV6-2 or TRBV6-3 and TRBJ1-2; weak D call: TRBD1 (6 bases). Trimming cost V 5 bases and J 4 bases, with 20 bases left between them. CDR3 size: 16 residues. Per germline, CDR1 MNHEY and CDR2 SVGEGT. CDR3 region: CASSLTVAGALYGYTF. The CDR3 nucleotides are TGTGCCAGCAGTCTTACGGTCGCAGGGGCGCTCTATGGCTACACCTTC.

This clonotype has just one count. The rearrangement joins TRBV20-1 to TRBJ2-5, with D possibly TRBD2 on 6 matching bases. The end of the DNA fits TRBJ2-7 better, so the J call may be wrong. CDR1 is DFQATT and CDR2 is SNEGSKA in the germline V gene (reference sequence). CDR3 length: 13 amino acids. The CDR3 is CSAPNEAGGEQYF. The CDR3 DNA reads TGCAGTGCTCCGAATGAGGCCGGGGGCGAGCAGTACTTC.

This clonotype was counted ten times or more. This chain uses TRBV5-1 with TRBJ2-1; TRBD2 matches 8 bases. CDR1 is SGHRS, CDR2 YFSETQ, per germline. V lost 6 bases, J lost 6 bases, and 11 bases stayed unmatched. This CDR3 comprises 15 residues. The CDR3 region is CASNAGRDFSNEQFF. The CDR3 region has the DNA TGCGCCAGCAATGCCGGGAGGGACTTTTCCAATGAGCAGTTCTTC. Using reference TRBV5-1 and TRBJ2-1 for the parts outside the CDR3, the full variable domain is KAGVTQTPRYLIKTRGQQVTLSCSPISGHRSVSWYQQTPGQGLQFLFEYFSETQRNKGNFPGRFSGRQFSNSRSEMNVSTLELGDSALYLCASNAGRDFSNEQFFGPGTRLTVL.